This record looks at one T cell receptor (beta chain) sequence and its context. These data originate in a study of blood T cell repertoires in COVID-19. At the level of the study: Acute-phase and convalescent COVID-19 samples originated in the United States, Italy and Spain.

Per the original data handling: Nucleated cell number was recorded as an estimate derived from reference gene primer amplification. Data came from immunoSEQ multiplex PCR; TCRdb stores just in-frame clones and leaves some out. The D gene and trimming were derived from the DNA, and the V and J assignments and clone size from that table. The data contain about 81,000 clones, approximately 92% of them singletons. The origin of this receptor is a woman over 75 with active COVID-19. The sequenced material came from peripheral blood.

The CDR3 region has the DNA TGTGCCAGCAGAGCCGGACAGGGGGCATACAATGAGCAGTTCTTC. It encodes CASRAGQGAYNEQFF. The V gene is TRBV14, the J gene TRBJ2-1, with 11 bases identical to TRBD1. The CDR3 sequence is 15 residues long. V shed 6 bases and J 4 bases; nucleotides not matched to a gene: 5. In germline, CDR1 is SGHDN, CDR2 FVKESK. The full variable domain, completed using reference TRBV14 and TRBJ2-1, is EAGVTQFPSHSVIEKGQTVTLRCDPISGHDNLYWYRRVMGKEIKFLLHFVKESKQDESGMPNNRFLAERTGGTYSTLKVQPAELEDSGVYFCASRAGQGAYNEQFFGPGTRLTVL.